This TCR beta chain was sequenced in a study of cytomegalovirus exposure and HLA in healthy donors. Study outcomes and limitations: An assumption of roughly uniform sequencing depth across donors underlay the presence/absence analyses. In a later analysis, HLA-associated beta chains showed higher expansion and lower generation probabilities than comparable chains.

This clone was picked up a small number of times. Its specificity is not known. This CDR3 has 15 residues. Unmatched junction bases numbered 1, after V lost 2 bases and J lost 0 bases. Germline V gives CDR1 SGHTA, CDR2 FQGTGA. Primers: 60 Vbeta forward and 13 Jbeta reverse. Data came from immunoSEQ multiplex PCR; TCRdb stores just in-frame clones and leaves some out. The sample records fewer than 150,000 clones, roughly 83% being singletons. The rearrangement links TRBV7-3 to TRBJ2-1; TRBD2 agrees at 7 bases. The receptor was derived from a man aged 40-50 years in good health and CMV-seropositive. The sample was PBMCs. The CDR3 region is CASSLGGVSYNEQFF. Here the CDR3 DNA reads TGTGCCAGCAGCTTAGGGGGGGTCTCCTACAATGAGCAGTTCTTC.